This T cell receptor (beta chain) emerged from a study of T cell changes during pregnancy in multiple sclerosis (dated by TCRdb to about 2019). Study-wide context: The study looked at changes in the T cell repertoire across pregnancy in women with multiple sclerosis.

Libraries were constructed by the immunoSEQ multiplex PCR assay. TCRdb provides this immuneACCESS table in a form limited to in-frame rearrangements. Some clones are lacking; in checked studies, under half of them reflect an unresolved V gene, and why the rest are absent is not known. The table for this sample lists 26,000 or so clones; 89% of them were counted only once. Around 16% of the sample comes from the top ten. About this clone itself: No antigen is known for it. Per-base qualities were not stored, and no clone one base away is much larger.

V is clipped by 3 bases and J by 4 bases, and the sequence between their germline boundaries is 10 bases long. Taken from cysteine to phenylalanine, the CDR3 has 13 residues. Here the CDR3 DNA is all that survives: 39 bases in frame from base 1. From the germline V gene, CDR1 is KGHSH and CDR2 is LQKENI. This sequence was found in a female donor with multiple sclerosis, enrolled in a pregnancy study. This sequence uses TRBV18 and TRBJ2-7; TRBD1 is a weak D gene call, 6 bases matching. The source material was CD8+ T cells from peripheral blood mononuclear cells, sampled in the second trimester of pregnancy. The CDR3 sequence is CASSPRQDYEQYF. Here is the DNA: TGTGCCAGCTCACCGAGACAGGATTACGAGCAGTACTTC. Extended through the reference TRBV18 and TRBJ2-7 proteins, this CDR3 yields the full variable domain: NAGVMQNPRHLVRRRGQEARLRCSPMKGHSHVYWYRQLPEEGLKFMVYLQKENIIDESGMPKERFSAEFPKEGPSILRIQQVVRGDSAAYFCASSPRQDYEQYFGPGTRLTVT.